Following are 15 T cell receptor beta chains from one sample sequenced in a study of T cell clones after liver transplantation. TCRdb's copy holds only in-frame clones and misses some; the assay was immunoSEQ multiplex PCR. The sample lists tens of thousands of clones; over 80% were seen once. The starting material was CD4+ T cells from blood, obtained 45 to 46 months after liver transplant. The receptor source for this set is a human patient who received a liver transplant. Some T cells may have originated in the graft donor.

The V and J genes are TRBV28 and TRBJ1-1, with a weak D call TRBD1 (6 bases). V dropped 6 bases and J dropped 0 bases, with 17 bases sitting between them. Germline V gives CDR1 MDHEN, CDR2 SYDVKM. CDR3 length equals 16 residues. CDR3 sequence (DNA): TGTGCCAGCAGGGTAATGCAGGGGACCTTGAACACTGAAGCTTTCTTT. Translating gives CASRVMQGTLNTEAFF.

V gene TRBV6-1 combines with J gene TRBJ1-5; 9 nucleotides match TRBD1. Germline V gene sequence: CDR1 MNHNS, CDR2 SASEGT. V trimming: 6 bases; J trimming: 5 bases; junction bases outside the gene matches: 8. This CDR3 contains 15 residues. The CDR3 DNA sequence: TGTGCCAGCAGCCTTAGTACAGGGGGCGATCAGCCCCAGCATTTT. Its translation is CASSLSTGGDQPQHF.

This rearrangement joins TRBV2 to TRBJ2-3; possible D gene TRBD2, 5 bases. Per germline, CDR1 SNHLY and CDR2 FYNNEI. The length of the CDR3 is 12 residues. V was pared by 6 bases and J by 5 bases, with 9 bases between. The CDR3 coding sequence is TGTGCCAGCAGCGATCGGGGAGATACGCAGTATTTT. Its protein product is CASSDRGDTQYF.

CDR3 protein: CASSYRDSRNSNQPQHF. The CDR3 DNA follows: TGTGCCAGCAGCTACCGGGACAGTAGGAATAGCAATCAGCCCCAGCATTTT. The rearrangement joins TRBV2 to TRBJ1-5, with TRBD1 identical over 7 bases. Germline trimming cut 6 bases from V and 0 bases from J; bases unmatched to any gene: 11. The CDR3 has 17 amino acids. Germline loops: CDR1 SNHLY, CDR2 FYNNEI.

The V gene is TRBV2, the J gene TRBJ2-1; the D gene is possibly TRBD2 (5 bases). The V gene's germline CDR1 is SNHLY and CDR2 FYNNEI. V lost 3 bases and J lost 7, with 10 bases in between. CDR3 size: 13 residues. DNA for the CDR3: TGTGCCAGCAGTGATTCACGGGAAAATGAGCAGTTCTTC. Its protein is CASSDSRENEQFF.

This chain links TRBV28 with TRBJ2-7; tentatively, D is TRBD1 (5 bases). There are 14 residues in the CDR3. The germline gives CDR1 MDHEN, CDR2 SYDVKM. The germline V and J ends were trimmed by 6 bases and 0 bases, with 12 bases remaining between them. The DNA for the CDR3 is TGTGCCAGCAGACGGCAGGGCCACTCCTACGAGCAGTACTTC. The encoded protein is CASRRQGHSYEQYF.

This chain joins TRBV7-8 and TRBJ2-1; the match to TRBD1 covers 9 bases. This CDR3 has 16 residues. Germline values: CDR1 SGHVS, CDR2 FQNEAQ. J was trimmed by 9 bases and V by 3 bases; bases with no gene match: 12. CDR3 sequence reads: CASSFRQGVSSGEQFF. DNA of the CDR3: TGTGCCAGCAGCTTCAGACAGGGGGTTAGTTCGGGTGAGCAGTTCTTC. The whole variable domain, filled in from reference TRBV7-8 and TRBJ2-1, reads GAGVSQSPRYKVAKRGQDVALRCDPISGHVSLFWYQQALGQGPEFLTYFQNEAQLDKSGLPSDRFFAERPEGSVSTLKIQRTQQEDSAVYLCASSFRQGVSSGEQFFGPGTRLTVL.

This clone has only one observation. The chain is built from TRBV5-1 and TRBJ1-1, with 8 bases matching TRBD1. The CDR3 length is 14 residues. Germline loops: CDR1 SGHRS, CDR2 YFSETQ. Trimming took 3 bases from V and 6 from J; bases not matched to a gene: 7. CDR3 loop: CASSSGQGSSEAFF. CDR3 coding DNA: TGCGCCAGCAGCTCAGGACAGGGATCGTCTGAAGCTTTCTTT. Complete variable domain (other parts from reference TRBV5-1 and TRBJ1-1): KAGVTQTPRYLIKTRGQQVTLSCSPISGHRSVSWYQQTPGQGLQFLFEYFSETQRNKGNFPGRFSGRQFSNSRSEMNVSTLELGDSALYLCASSSGQGSSEAFFGQGTRLTVV.

Points on this clone: The junction differs from germline at one of its ends, possibly a read error. The genes are TRBV7-7 and TRBJ2-1, with TRBD2 matching 9 bases. CDR1 SSHAT and CDR2 FNYEAQ come from the germline V gene (reference sequence). CDR3 length: 15 amino acids. The CDR3, as DNA: TGTGCTAGCAGCTTAGGGACTAGCCTCTACAATGAGCAGTTCTTC. Translation: CASSLGTSLYNEQFF.

On this clone: Other DNA sequences in this specimen translate into the identical CDR3. The chain has TRBV5-1 and TRBJ2-1; 9 bases are a match to TRBD2. There are 17 residues in the CDR3. The V gene end was trimmed by 0 bases and the J gene end by 7 bases; junction bases not matched to a gene: 11. Per germline, CDR1 SGHRS and CDR2 YFSETQ. CDR3 DNA sequence: TGCGCCAGCAGCTTGGAAGGTAGCGGGAGCAGGGGAAATGAGCAGTTCTTC. This codes for CASSLEGSGSRGNEQFF.

The chain has TRBV2 and TRBJ1-3; no clear D. CDR3 length: 15 amino acids. Germline V CDR1 and CDR2: SNHLY, FYNNEI. Trimming shortened V by 5 bases and J by 0 bases, and 11 bases separated the two germline ends. The CDR3 is CASSFSPLSGNTIYF. The CDR3 DNA reads TGTGCCAGCAGTTTTAGCCCTCTCTCTGGAAACACCATATATTTT.

The V and J genes are TRBV29-1 and TRBJ2-1; D uncertain. V lost 5 bases to trimming and J lost 0 bases, with 14 bases between them. This CDR3 comprises 15 residues. CDR1 and CDR2 from the germline V gene are SQVTM and ANQGSEA. CDR3 sequence reads: CSVSQHHRSYNEQFF. The CDR3 nucleotides are TGCAGCGTTTCCCAACACCACCGCTCCTACAATGAGCAGTTCTTC.

The chain links TRBV5-1 to TRBJ2-3; D is unclear. CDR1 SGHRS and CDR2 YFSETQ come from the germline V gene. Trimming shortened V by 4 bases and J by 0 bases, and 6 bases separated the two germline ends. The CDR3 consists of 13 residues. The CDR3 coding sequence is TGCGCCAGCAGCCCTATTAGCACAGATACGCAGTATTTT. Its protein is CASSPISTDTQYF. The entire variable domain, with the rest obtained from reference TRBV5-1 and TRBJ2-3, is as follows: KAGVTQTPRYLIKTRGQQVTLSCSPISGHRSVSWYQQTPGQGLQFLFEYFSETQRNKGNFPGRFSGRQFSNSRSEMNVSTLELGDSALYLCASSPISTDTQYFGPGTRLTVL.

The chain employs TRBV6-1 and TRBJ1-5; 9 bases match TRBD1. Germline-derived CDR1 and CDR2 are MNHNS and SASEGT. V lost 6 bases to trimming and J lost 7 bases; unmatched junction nucleotides: 7. The CDR3 has 14 amino acids. CDR3 in amino acids: CASSGDRVRQPQHF. The CDR3 nucleotides are TGTGCCAGCAGCGGGGACAGGGTTCGCCAGCCCCAGCATTTT.

This chain connects TRBV6-5 to TRBJ1-1; tentatively, D is TRBD1 (6 bases). Trimming took off 6 bases at V and 7 bases at J, with 18 bases between the two ends. The germline gives CDR1 MNHEY, CDR2 SVGAGI. CDR3 size: 14 residues. The CDR3 spells CASSRNRVGSEAFF. The CDR3 DNA reads TGTGCCAGCAGCCGAAACAGGGTGGGAAGTGAAGCTTTCTTT.